This is a list of T cell receptor beta chains from one sample in a study of low-dose radiotherapy and immunotherapy resistance in tumors. Each CDR3 protein is one row after TCRdb ran MiXCR on the reads. Among 65,000 to 85,000 distinct CDR3 sequences listed, 17% were seen once. Sequenced material: PBMCs, taken after low-dose radiotherapy plus immunotherapy. All receptors derive from a male donor with prostate cancer. Each CDR3 is given with its conserved first and last residue. The D gene is left open where the match is weak. A row's size may be missing; if present it is once, few, many or a size class.

J: TRBJ2-7; size: many; V: TRBV19; D: .; CDR3: CASSIDGRSLYEQYF; DNA: TGTGCCAGTAGTATCGACGGACGGTCCCTCTACGAGCAGTACTTC
J: TRBJ2-5; size: many; V: TRBV24-1; D: TRBD1; CDR3: CATSDNKGTGYNQETQYF; DNA: TGTGCCACCAGTGACAATAAGGGGACAGGGTACAACCAAGAGACCCAGTACTTC
J: TRBJ2-7; size: .; V: TRBV10-3; D: TRBD2; CDR3: CAISASLALSSYEQYF; DNA: TGTGCCATCAGTGCCTCACTAGCGCTGAGCTCCTACGAGCAGTACTTC
J: TRBJ2-7; size: many; V: TRBV6-5; D: TRBD1; CDR3: CASRTGDLSSYEQYF; DNA: TGTGCCAGCAGGACAGGGGACTTGAGCTCCTACGAGCAGTACTTC
J: TRBJ2-1; size: many; V: TRBV7-8; D: .; CDR3: CASRRTAISYNEQFF; DNA: TGTGCCAGCAGACGGACGGCTATCTCCTACAATGAGCAGTTCTTC
J: TRBJ2-7; size: many; V: TRBV3-1; D: .; CDR3: CASSPAVGGAYEQYF; DNA: TGTGCCAGCAGCCCCGCCGTAGGGGGGGCCTACGAGCAGTACTTC
J: TRBJ1-6; size: .; V: TRBV19; D: .; CDR3: CASSQGPDSPLHF; DNA: TGTGCCAGCTCACAGGGTCCGGATTCACCCCTCCACTTT
J: TRBJ2-1; size: many; V: TRBV4-3; D: .; CDR3: CASSQRVYYNEQFF; DNA: TGCGCCAGCAGCCAAAGGGTGTATTACAATGAGCAGTTCTTC
J: TRBJ1-1; size: many; V: TRBV29-1; D: .; CDR3: CSVASSLEAFF; DNA: TGCAGCGTTGCAAGCAGCCTTGAAGCTTTCTTT
J: TRBJ2-2; size: .; V: TRBV18; D: .; CDR3: CASSPVGATRELFFF; DNA: .
J: TRBJ2-7; size: many; V: TRBV7-2; D: TRBD1; CDR3: CASSLTRDSPYEQYF; DNA: TGTGCCAGCAGCTTGACCCGGGACAGCCCCTACGAGCAGTACTTC
J: TRBJ1-4; size: many; V: TRBV5-8; D: TRBD1; CDR3: CASSFSGTGVNEKLFF; DNA: TGTGCCAGCAGCTTTAGCGGGACAGGGGTTAATGAAAAACTGTTTTTT
J: TRBJ2-5; size: many; V: TRBV20-1; D: .; CDR3: CSARDRGFGETQYF; DNA: TGCAGTGCTAGAGATAGAGGGTTCGGGGAGACCCAGTACTTC
J: TRBJ2-7; size: .; V: TRBV9; D: .; CDR3: CASSVDSGSPYEQYF; DNA: TGTGCCAGCAGCGTAGACAGCGGGTCGCCCTACGAGCAGTACTTC
J: TRBJ1-3; size: few; V: TRBV6-1; D: .; CDR3: CASSEVGGPSGNTIYF; DNA: TGTGCCAGCAGTGAAGTTGGAGGGCCCTCTGGAAACACCATATATTTT
J: TRBJ1-4; size: many; V: TRBV28; D: .; CDR3: CASSQPDALNEKLFF; DNA: TGTGCCAGCAGTCAACCAGACGCCTTGAATGAAAAACTGTTTTTT
J: TRBJ2-1; size: many; V: TRBV28; D: TRBD1; CDR3: CASKGAQVNNEQFF; DNA: TGTGCCAGCAAGGGGGCCCAGGTCAACAATGAGCAGTTCTTC
J: TRBJ1-6; size: many; V: TRBV25-1; D: .; CDR3: CASSEWSGPLNSPLHF; DNA: TGTGCCAGCAGTGAATGGTCAGGGCCTCTTAATTCACCCCTCCACTTT
J: TRBJ2-1; size: many; V: TRBV29-1; D: .; CDR3: CSVPSLSGNEQFF; DNA: TGCAGCGTTCCCTCCCTCTCCGGGAATGAGCAGTTCTTC
J: TRBJ2-1; size: many; V: TRBV6-2/TRBV6-3; D: TRBD1; CDR3: CASSPRQGASVNEQFF; DNA: TGTGCCAGCAGTCCCCGGCAGGGGGCCTCTGTCAATGAGCAGTTCTTC
J: TRBJ1-5; size: many; V: TRBV3-1; D: .; CDR3: CASSPAPSQPQHF; DNA: TGTGCCAGCAGCCCAGCCCCTTCCCAGCCCCAGCATTTT
J: TRBJ2-1; size: many; V: TRBV10-3; D: TRBD2; CDR3: CAISESYSGSYNEQFF; DNA: TGTGCCATCAGTGAGTCGTATAGCGGGAGCTACAATGAGCAGTTCTTC
J: TRBJ1-2; size: few; V: TRBV6-2/TRBV6-3; D: .; CDR3: CASREARGAMGYTF; DNA: TGTGCCAGCAGAGAAGCGCGGGGGGCGATGGGCTACACCTTC
J: TRBJ2-7; size: many; V: TRBV14; D: .; CDR3: CASSGGRRDYEQYF; DNA: TGTGCCAGCAGCGGAGGGAGAAGAGATTACGAGCAGTACTTC
J: TRBJ2-4; size: many; V: TRBV10-3; D: .; CDR3: CAISDGRGIQYF; DNA: TGTGCCATCAGCGACGGGCGAGGCATTCAGTACTTC
J: TRBJ2-6; size: many; V: TRBV29-1; D: .; CDR3: CSVEAGAGANVLTF; DNA: TGCAGCGTTGAAGCCGGGGCTGGGGCCAACGTCCTGACTTTC
J: TRBJ2-1; size: many; V: TRBV27; D: .; CDR3: CASSLSKSNEQFF; DNA: TGTGCCAGCAGTTTATCGAAATCCAATGAGCAGTTCTTC
J: TRBJ2-1; size: few; V: TRBV4-3; D: .; CDR3: CASSQDYRIADYNEQFF; DNA: TGCGCCAGCAGCCAGGACTATAGGATAGCGGATTACAATGAGCAGTTCTTC
J: TRBJ2-7; size: many; V: TRBV21-1; D: .; CDR3: CASSKTSPKELYEQYF; DNA: TGTGCCAGCAGCAAGACAAGCCCAAAGGAACTCTACGAGCAGTACTTC
J: TRBJ1-4; size: many; V: TRBV5-1; D: .; CDR3: CASSLRGLSFNEKLFF; DNA: TGCGCCAGCAGCTTAAGGGGCCTTTCATTTAATGAAAAACTGTTTTTT
J: TRBJ2-3; size: many; V: TRBV10-3; D: .; CDR3: CAISAERASTDTQYF; DNA: TGTGCCATCAGTGCAGAGCGGGCTAGCACAGATACGCAGTATTTT
J: TRBJ2-7; size: .; V: TRBV3-1; D: .; CDR3: CASSPYRLASSRYEQYF; DNA: TGTGCCAGCAGTCCCTATAGGTTGGCTAGCTCTCGCTACGAGCAGTACTTC
J: TRBJ2-7; size: many; V: TRBV15; D: TRBD1; CDR3: CATSRPDRGYEQYF; DNA: TGTGCCACCAGCAGACCAGACAGGGGGTATGAGCAGTACTTC
J: TRBJ1-4; size: many; V: TRBV19; D: .; CDR3: CASSTRQYNEKLFF; DNA: TGTGCCAGTAGTACCCGACAGTATAATGAAAAACTGTTTTTT
J: TRBJ2-7; size: many; V: TRBV4-2; D: TRBD2; CDR3: CASSQDQTSGKYEQYF; DNA: TGTGCCAGCAGCCAAGATCAGACTAGCGGGAAATACGAGCAGTACTTC
J: TRBJ2-3; size: many; V: TRBV29-1; D: .; CDR3: CSVDQGRVTDTQYF; DNA: TGCAGCGTTGATCAGGGCAGGGTCACAGATACGCAGTATTTT
J: TRBJ2-1; size: few; V: TRBV28; D: TRBD2; CDR3: CASSLPSGNYNEQFF; DNA: TGTGCCAGCAGTTTACCTAGCGGGAACTACAATGAGCAGTTCTTC
J: TRBJ2-6; size: .; V: TRBV6-5; D: TRBD1; CDR3: CASRWDRAYSGANVLTF; DNA: TGTGCCAGCAGATGGGACAGGGCGTACTCTGGGGCCAACGTCCTGACTTTC
J: TRBJ1-4; size: many; V: TRBV6-5; D: .; CDR3: CASSYSGAQTNEKLFF; DNA: TGTGCCAGCAGTTACTCGGGGGCTCAAACTAATGAAAAACTGTTTTTT
J: TRBJ2-5; size: many; V: TRBV5-1; D: TRBD2; CDR3: CASSLDLAGLEETQYF; DNA: TGCGCCAGCAGCTTGGACCTAGCGGGATTAGAAGAGACCCAGTACTTC
J: TRBJ2-1; size: many; V: TRBV7-2; D: TRBD1; CDR3: CASSLKSQGAFSQFF; DNA: TGTGCCAGCAGCTTAAAGTCCCAGGGGGCATTCAGTCAGTTCTTC
J: TRBJ1-1; size: many; V: TRBV18; D: .; CDR3: CASSPTGVRGTEAFF; DNA: TGTGCCAGCTCTCCTACCGGGGTTAGGGGAACTGAAGCTTTCTTT
J: TRBJ1-5; size: many; V: TRBV30; D: .; CDR3: CAWGPLGNQPQHF; DNA: TGTGCCTGGGGCCCCCTAGGCAATCAGCCCCAGCATTTT
J: TRBJ2-7; size: .; V: TRBV6-1; D: TRBD2; CDR3: CASSYIHRLAGSTHEQYF; DNA: TGTGCCAGCAGTTATATCCATCGACTAGCGGGATCAACCCACGAGCAGTACTTC
J: TRBJ2-2; size: .; V: TRBV6-6; D: .; CDR3: CASSTQGTNTGELFFF; DNA: .
J: TRBJ2-5; size: many; V: TRBV9; D: TRBD2; CDR3: CASSPGGLATETQYF; DNA: TGTGCCAGCAGCCCCGGAGGACTAGCTACGGAGACCCAGTACTTC